These T cell receptor beta chains were read from a single sample in a study of identical twins. One entry per CDR3 protein results from TCRdb running MiXCR on the 5' RACE reads. The sample lists 550,000 to 700,000 distinct CDR3 sequences, 21% occurring once. The same data also went into a second study, on T cells expressing NK-cell markers.

Material for sequencing was PBMCs. These receptors all stem from a woman between 18 and 29 years old in good health. Both conserved end residues are part of each CDR3. The D gene is left open where the match is weak. Not every row has a clone size; where given, it reads once, few, many or a size class.

j_call,d_call,v_call,clone_size,cdr3_nt,cdr3_aa
TRBJ2-3,TRBD2,TRBV7-9,many,TGTGCCAGCAGTTGGGACTACACAGATACGCAGTATTTT,CASSWDYTDTQYF
TRBJ2-1,.,TRBV7-2,.,TGTGCCAGCAGGCCACCCAGCGATCTTGAGCAGTTCTTC,CASRPPSDLEQFF
TRBJ1-1,TRBD1,TRBV7-2,many,TGTGCCAGCAGCTTAGAGGGGACAGGGGGCACTGAAGCTTTCTTT,CASSLEGTGGTEAFF
TRBJ2-2,.,TRBV5-1,few,TGCGCCAGCGGCCCACAAGCGGAGAACACCGGGGAGCTGTTTTTT,CASGPQAENTGELFF
TRBJ1-2,TRBD1,TRBV25-1,.,TGTGCCAGCAGTGAATCGGACAGGTACTATGGCTACACCTTC,CASSESDRYYGYTF
TRBJ1-1,TRBD1,TRBV20-1,few,TGCAGCTCCGCCCAGGGGGACACTGAAGCTTTCTTT,CSSAQGDTEAFF
TRBJ2-7,TRBD2,TRBV5-6,.,TGTGCCAGCCTACAAGCGGGGGTGACCTACGAGCAGTACTTC,CASLQAGVTYEQYF
TRBJ2-1,TRBD2,TRBV12-3/TRBV12-4,.,TGTGCCAGCAGTTTCCACCGACTAGCGGGAGGTTCAGTCTCCTACAATGAGCAGTTCTTC,CASSFHRLAGGSVSYNEQFF
TRBJ1-5,.,TRBV7-8,.,TGTGCCAGCAGCCCAAGGCCCGGGGCCGGGTTCTATAGCAATCAGCCCCAGCATTTT,CASSPRPGAGFYSNQPQHF
TRBJ2-3,TRBD2,TRBV7-9,.,TGTGCCATCCCACTAGCGGGGTACACAGATACGCAGTATTTT,CAIPLAGYTDTQYF
TRBJ2-3,.,TRBV4-3,.,TGCGCCAGCAGCCAAGAAACCTGGGCTAGCATAGAGGATACGCAGTATTTT,CASSQETWASIEDTQYF
TRBJ2-1,TRBD2,TRBV18,few,TGTGCCAACGGCGGGGGTCGCAACAATGAGCAGTTCTTC,CANGGGRNNEQFF
TRBJ2-1,.,TRBV9,.,TGTGCCAGCAGCGTAGGACGGGTGGCCCACAATGAGCAGTTCTTC,CASSVGRVAHNEQFF
TRBJ2-5,TRBD1,TRBV2,.,TGTGCCAGCAGTGACGTGACAGGGGAAGAGACCCAGTACTTC,CASSDVTGEETQYF
TRBJ2-7,.,TRBV3-1,.,TGTGCCAGCAGCCAAGACTCAGGTAAAGAGCAGTACTTC,CASSQDSGKEQYF
TRBJ1-3,.,TRBV20-1,few,TGCAGTGCTAGCGAAGGATCCGGAAACACCATATATTTT,CSASEGSGNTIYF
TRBJ2-3,TRBD2,TRBV9,few,TGTGCCAGCAGCGCCTCTCCGGGACTAGCGGATATCACAGATACGCAGTATTTT,CASSASPGLADITDTQYF
TRBJ2-3,TRBD2,TRBV15,.,TGTGCCACCAGCAGAGGGGGAGGTAGCGGGAGCCCACCGGGTAGCACAGATACGCAGTATTTT,CATSRGGGSGSPPGSTDTQYF
TRBJ2-7,.,TRBV5-1,.,TGCGCCAGCAGCTTTGAACCAGGGGATTCCTACGAGCAGTACTTC,CASSFEPGDSYEQYF
TRBJ1-2,.,TRBV12-3/TRBV12-4,many,TGTGCCAGCAGGAGCAGGGCCAACATTAACTATGGCTACACCTTC,CASRSRANINYGYTF